The 7 T cell receptor beta chains presented below share a single source sample, sequenced in a study of early T cells in non-severe SARS-CoV-2 infection. Using its own MiXCR run on the 5' RACE reads, TCRdb lists one record per CDR3 protein. The data contain tens of thousands of distinct CDR3 sequences, 10% to 15% of them singletons. The specimen was whole blood. All receptors come from an adult who was a healthcare worker with PCR-confirmed SARS-CoV-2 infection or an uninfected control (not recorded which).

This clonotype occurred many times. The rearrangement uses TRBV30 and TRBJ2-1; tentative D call: TRBD1 (6 bases). The CDR3 is 13 residues long. The V end was cut by 6 bases, the J end by 0 bases, with 9 bases between. Germline CDR1 GTSNPN, CDR2 SVGIG (reference sequence). CDR3 nucleotides: TGTGCCTGCCGGGACATCTCCTACAATGAGCAGTTCTTC. This codes for CACRDISYNEQFF.

This clonotype was observed at least ten times. This chain links TRBV4-2 with TRBJ2-7; 12 bases are a match to TRBD1. There are 17 residues in the CDR3. From germline, CDR1 is LGHNA and CDR2 YNFKEQ. The junction had 6 bases not matched to a gene; V was cut back by 3 bases and J by 0 bases. CDR3 sequence: CASSQHRDRGPSYEQYF. CDR3 nucleotide sequence: TGTGCCAGCAGCCAGCACCGGGACAGGGGGCCCTCCTACGAGCAGTACTTC.

This clonotype was counted a few times. The chain combines TRBV28 with TRBJ2-3, with 11 nucleotides matching TRBD2. Germline CDR1 reads MDHEN; CDR2 reads SYDVKM. The CDR3 totals 13 residues. The ends lost 11 bases at V and 8 bases at J; junction bases unmatched: 9. The CDR3 region is CALAGGSLGTQYF. In nucleotides, the CDR3 is TGTGCCCTAGCGGGAGGAAGTTTAGGTACGCAGTATTTT.

There are a few counts of this clonotype. The chain couples TRBV7-9 to TRBJ1-2; unclear D gene. The germline V gene encodes CDR1 SEHNR and CDR2 FQNEAQ (reference sequence). The CDR3 totals 15 residues. The V end lost 5 bases, the J end lost 4 bases, and 17 bases lay between the germline ends. CDR3 DNA: TGTGCCAGCAGCCATTCGGATCCGGACGGCTATGGCTACACCTTC. Translation: CASSHSDPDGYGYTF.

Only a few counts were recorded for this clonotype. This chain joins TRBV7-2 and TRBJ2-5; D may be TRBD2 (6 bases). With 2 bases removed from V and 0 bases from J, the gap between germline ends came to 7 bases. The CDR3 has 14 residues. Looked up from germline, CDR1 is SGHTA and CDR2 is FQGNSA. CDR3 protein: CASSLWEDQETQYF. In DNA, the CDR3 is TGTGCCAGCAGCTTATGGGAGGACCAAGAGACCCAGTACTTC.

This clonotype was counted between two and nine times. The gene calls are TRBV24-1 and TRBJ1-5, with D unclear. The germline V and J ends were trimmed by 6 bases and 4 bases, with 9 bases remaining between them. Germline CDR1 reads KGHDR; CDR2 reads SFDVKD. The CDR3 sequence is 13 residues long. This CDR3 reads CATSTSGNQPQHF. For the CDR3, the DNA is TGTGCCACCAGTACCTCCGGGAATCAGCCCCAGCATTTT.

A few counts support this clonotype. This sequence joins TRBV12-3 or TRBV12-4 and TRBJ1-5; D not certain. The CDR3 extends over 13 amino acids. V was trimmed by 4 bases and J by 3 bases, leaving 7 bases between them. The CDR3 bases are TGTGCCAGCAGTTACAGCGTCAATCAGCCCCAGCATTTT. It encodes CASSYSVNQPQHF.